What follows are 27 T cell receptor beta chains derived from one specimen sequenced in a study of T cells after yellow fever vaccination. TCRdb used MiXCR to reprocess the 5' RACE reads, holding one entry per CDR3 protein. The data hold some 300,000 distinct CDR3 sequences, with 8.7% observed a single time. Sequencing used CD4+ T cells sorted from PBMCs, obtained 5 days after the yellow fever booster vaccination. Source of these receptors: a man younger than 35 who received the YFV17D yellow fever vaccine.

This clonotype has a count of ten or more. The V gene is TRBV28, the J gene TRBJ2-1; TRBD2 aligns across 13 bases. V gave up 10 bases and J gave up 12 bases; unmatched junction bases: 6. Per germline, CDR1 MDHEN and CDR2 SYDVKM. This CDR3 region has 12 residues. Here the CDR3 DNA reads TGTGCCACCGGGACTAGCGGGACCGGGCAGTTCTTC. It codes for CATGTSGTGQFF. Combining the CDR3 with reference TRBV28 and TRBJ2-1 gives the whole variable domain DVKVTQSSRYLVKRTGEKVFLECVQDMDHENMFWYRQDPGLGLRLIYFSYDVKMKEKGDIPEGYSVSREKKERFSLILESASTNQTSMYLCATGTSGTGQFFGPGTRLTVL.

This clonotype occurred a few times. V usage is TRBV6-2 or TRBV6-3 and J usage is TRBJ2-7; possibly TRBD1 or TRBD2 for D (5 bases each). V was cut by 8 bases and J by 5 bases, with 19 bases left in between. In germline, CDR1 is MNHEY, CDR2 SVGEGT. The CDR3 is 14 residues long. The chain's CDR3 is CASSNSRGFNEQYV. The CDR3 nucleotides read TGTGCCAGCTCGAATTCGAGGGGTTTCAACGAGCAGTACGTC.

This chain joins TRBV12-3 or TRBV12-4 and TRBJ1-4; maybe TRBD1 (5 bases). The CDR3 length is 15 residues. V was pared by 5 bases and J by 5 bases, with 15 bases between. Here the CDR3 reads CASSPRQRKNEKLFF. CDR3 bases: TGTGCCAGCAGTCCCCGACAGAGAAAGAATGAAAAACTGTTTTTT.

This clonotype was seen many times. V gene TRBV20-1 combines with J gene TRBJ2-5, with 9 bases matching TRBD2. The CDR3 covers 14 residues. With 1 base clipped from V and 4 bases from J, the junction kept 4 bases outside the gene matches. Germline CDR1 and CDR2: DFQATT and SNEGSKA (reference sequence). Here the CDR3 DNA reads TGCAGTGCTAGAGTTCCAGCGGGGGGAGAGACCCAGTACTTC. Translation gives CSARVPAGGETQYF.

This clonotype was counted many times. The chain links TRBV5-1 to TRBJ2-2; the match to TRBD1 covers 9 bases. Germline CDR1 and CDR2: SGHRS and YFSETQ. Unmatched junction bases numbered 5, after V lost 4 bases and J lost 4 bases. The CDR3 is 15 amino acids. CDR3 DNA sequence: TGCGCCAGCAGCCCGGACAGGGGTATCACCGGGGAGCTGTTTTTT. Its translation is CASSPDRGITGELFF.

This clonotype was seen a single time. The J gene is TRBJ2-4, the V gene TRBV28; a weak D match, TRBD2 (5 bases). Germline loops: CDR1 MDHEN, CDR2 SYDVKM. The germline V and J ends were trimmed by 5 bases and 8 bases, with 10 bases remaining between them. The CDR3 covers 12 residues. As DNA, the CDR3 is TGTGCCAGCAGTCCGGCCGGGGACATTCAGTACTTC. Translation gives CASSPAGDIQYF.

The chain has TRBV15 and TRBJ2-5; D possibly corresponds to TRBD1 (6 bases). Germline CDR1 LNHNV, CDR2 YYDKDF (reference sequence). This CDR3 has 17 amino acids. Trimming cost V 0 bases and J 5 bases, with 19 bases left between them. CDR3 bases: TGTGCCACCAGCAGAGAAACCAGGGGCCAGTCGACGGAGACCCAGTACTTC. The encoded protein is CATSRETRGQSTETQYF.

This clonotype has a count of ten or more. The V and J genes are TRBV9 and TRBJ2-7; 11 bases match TRBD2. Losses at the gene ends were 0 bases for V and 4 bases for J; bases not matched to a gene: 9. CDR3 length: 17 amino acids. Germline V gene data show CDR1 as SGDLS and CDR2 as YYNGEE. CDR3 sequence: CASSVAGTSGAMYEQYF. The CDR3 nucleotides are TGTGCCAGCAGCGTAGCCGGGACTAGCGGTGCGATGTACGAGCAGTACTTC. Using reference TRBV9 and TRBJ2-7 for the parts outside the CDR3, the full variable domain is DSGVTQTPKHLITATGQRVTLRCSPRSGDLSVYWYQQSLDQGLQFLIQYYNGEERAKGNILERFSAQQFPDLHSELNLSSLELGDSALYFCASSVAGTSGAMYEQYFGPGTRLTVT.

This clonotype was found a few times. The chain recombines TRBV28 with TRBJ1-6; D unclear. Per the germline V gene, CDR1 is MDHEN and CDR2 is SYDVKM. V lost 5 bases to trimming and J lost 8 bases, with 10 bases between them. CDR3 length: 13 residues. Here the CDR3 DNA reads TGTGCCAGCAGTGGGCCCCCACATTCACCCCTCCACTTT. It yields the protein CASSGPPHSPLHF. Complete variable domain (other parts from reference TRBV28 and TRBJ1-6): DVKVTQSSRYLVKRTGEKVFLECVQDMDHENMFWYRQDPGLGLRLIYFSYDVKMKEKGDIPEGYSVSREKKERFSLILESASTNQTSMYLCASSGPPHSPLHFGNGTRLTVT.

The rearrangement uses TRBV6-5 and TRBJ2-2; 8 bases are shared with TRBD1. The V gene's germline CDR1 is MNHEY and CDR2 SVGAGI. The CDR3 runs 14 residues. V dropped 6 bases and J dropped 5; count of bases not matched to a gene: 5. Here the CDR3 DNA reads TGTGCCAGCAGGACGACAGGGGCGACCGGGGAGCTGTTTTTT. Its translation: CASRTTGATGELFF.

This clonotype came up a few times. The chain employs TRBV5-1 and TRBJ2-5, with 13 bases matching TRBD2. The CDR3 has 15 residues. Looked up from germline, CDR1 is SGHRS and CDR2 is YFSETQ. V shed 3 bases and J 4 bases; nucleotides not matched to a gene: 3. The CDR3 nucleotides are TGCGCCAGCAGCTCGGGACTAGCGGGGACAGAGACCCAGTACTTC. As protein: CASSSGLAGTETQYF. The full variable domain, its missing parts supplied by reference TRBV5-1 and TRBJ2-5, is KAGVTQTPRYLIKTRGQQVTLSCSPISGHRSVSWYQQTPGQGLQFLFEYFSETQRNKGNFPGRFSGRQFSNSRSEMNVSTLELGDSALYLCASSSGLAGTETQYFGPGTRLLVL.

The chain links TRBV5-1 to TRBJ2-5; TRBD2 agrees at 9 bases. This CDR3 spans 14 amino acids. V was clipped by 5 bases and J by 5 bases; unmatched bases: 7. Germline CDR1 reads SGHRS; CDR2 reads YFSETQ. CDR3: CASSAGGPVETQYF. The DNA for the CDR3 is TGCGCCAGCAGTGCGGGGGGGCCCGTGGAGACCCAGTACTTC.

This clonotype was recorded many times. The chain uses TRBV20-1 and TRBJ2-1, with D hard to call. The CDR3 is 12 residues long. Per the germline V gene, CDR1 is DFQATT and CDR2 is SNEGSKA (reference sequence). With 6 bases removed from V and 4 bases from J, the gap between germline ends came to 10 bases. The CDR3 reads CSANPRYNEQFF. The CDR3 DNA sequence: TGCAGTGCCAACCCGAGGTACAATGAGCAGTTCTTC.

This chain connects TRBV3-1 to TRBJ2-1, with 7 positions matching TRBD2. Germline V gene lookup returns CDR1 LGHDT and CDR2 YNNKEL (reference sequence). This CDR3 has 16 residues. The J segment lost 1 base and the V segment lost 4 bases, leaving 7 bases of the junction unmatched. CDR3 loop: CASSLVSGVSYNEQFF. CDR3 coding DNA: TGTGCCAGCAGCCTCGTGAGCGGGGTGTCCTACAATGAGCAGTTCTTC.

The chain joins TRBV19 to TRBJ1-2; D unresolved. Germline loops: CDR1 LNHDA, CDR2 SQIVND (reference sequence). V was clipped by 5 bases and J by 3 bases, with 16 bases between them. The CDR3 has 15 residues. CDR3 nucleotides: TGTGCCAGTAGTGGACCCCCGGCCGGGGACTATGGCTACACCTTC. This translates into CASSGPPAGDYGYTF.

This chain links TRBV6-5 with TRBJ2-3, with 7 positions matching TRBD1. Germline CDR1 and CDR2: MNHEY and SVGAGI. The CDR3 spans 14 residues. V was pared by 5 bases and J by 5 bases, with 7 bases of the junction left unmatched. In nucleotides, the CDR3 is TGTGCCAGCAGTCGGACAGGAACGGGAGATACGCAGTATTTT. Protein sequence: CASSRTGTGDTQYF.

V gene TRBV15 combines with J gene TRBJ1-1; tentative D call: TRBD1 (6 bases). This CDR3 has 17 residues. V lost 2 bases, J lost 8 bases, and 24 bases lay in between. Germline-derived CDR1 and CDR2 are LNHNV and YYDKDF (reference sequence). CDR3 coding DNA: TGTGCCACCAGCAGACCACACAGGGTAATCGAGCAAGGGGAAGCTTTCTTT. Translation gives CATSRPHRVIEQGEAFF.

The chain combines TRBV9 with TRBJ2-5; 7 bases are a match to TRBD2. The CDR3 extends over 13 amino acids. Germline CDR1 and CDR2: SGDLS and YYNGEE. J lost 9 bases, V lost 0 bases, and 5 bases had no gene match. For the CDR3, the DNA is TGTGCCAGCAGCGTAGGTCCTGGGGGGGCCCAGTACTTC. Translated: CASSVGPGGAQYF.

This clonotype was seen at least ten times. CDR3 in amino acids: CAISEWTPRAYGYTF. DNA of the CDR3: TGTGCCATCAGTGAGTGGACACCTCGCGCCTATGGCTACACCTTC. This chain uses TRBV10-3 with TRBJ1-2; a possible D gene is TRBD1 (5 bases). V was cut by 1 base and J by 4 bases, with 13 bases left in between. The CDR3 runs 15 residues. Germline V gene sequence: CDR1 ENHRY, CDR2 SYGVKD.

The rearrangement uses TRBV4-2 and TRBJ1-5; the match to TRBD1 covers 11 bases. The ends lost 3 bases at V and 6 bases at J; junction bases unmatched: 7. From germline, CDR1 is LGHNA and CDR2 YNFKEQ. The CDR3 runs 16 residues. CDR3: CASSQSGQGVGQPQHF. CDR3 nucleotide sequence: TGTGCCAGCAGCCAGTCGGGACAGGGGGTAGGTCAGCCCCAGCATTTT.

This clonotype was observed at least ten times. The chain recombines TRBV6-6 with TRBJ2-6, with 7 bases aligning to TRBD1. This CDR3 region has 13 residues. V gave up 6 bases and J gave up 12 bases; unmatched junction bases: 8. From germline, CDR1 is MNHNY and CDR2 SVGAGI (reference sequence). In DNA form, the CDR3 reads TGTGCCAGCAGACCGGGACAGCCGACCGTCCTGACTTTC. Translated: CASRPGQPTVLTF.

This clonotype was observed a few times. V usage is TRBV4-2 and J usage is TRBJ1-2; D uncertain. Trimming stripped 6 bases from V and 4 bases from J, with 15 bases between. The germline gives CDR1 LGHNA, CDR2 YNFKEQ. This CDR3 is 14 amino acids long. The CDR3 nucleotides are TGTGCCAGCAGGCGGGAGGGAGTTACCTATGGCTACACCTTC. Translation: CASRREGVTYGYTF.

In this sample, this clonotype turned up a few times. The chain combines TRBV20-1 with TRBJ1-5; no definite D call. This CDR3 is built from 15 residues. V dropped 0 bases and J dropped 3 bases, with 12 bases sitting between them. Looked up from germline, CDR1 is DFQATT and CDR2 is SNEGSKA (reference sequence). CDR3: CSAREITRDNQPQHF. The CDR3 DNA reads TGCAGTGCTAGAGAGATTACCAGAGACAATCAGCCCCAGCATTTT.

The chain uses TRBV12-3 or TRBV12-4 and TRBJ1-2; D may be TRBD1 (5 bases). Trimming took off 4 bases at V and 6 bases at J, with 9 bases between the two ends. The CDR3 runs to 12 residues. The CDR3: CASSWSGDGYTF. The CDR3 DNA sequence: TGTGCCAGCAGTTGGTCGGGGGATGGCTACACCTTC.

The table lists this clonotype with a few counts. The chain employs TRBV20-1 and TRBJ2-3; TRBD2 aligns across 8 bases. The CDR3 extends over 14 amino acids. Germline V gene lookup returns CDR1 DFQATT and CDR2 SNEGSKA (reference sequence). Trimming removed 6 bases from V and 5 bases from J; junction bases left unmatched: 10. The CDR3 protein is CSAFTGGAGDTQYF. The DNA for the CDR3 is TGCAGTGCCTTCACGGGGGGGGCTGGAGATACGCAGTATTTT.

V usage is TRBV18 and J usage is TRBJ2-7, with no clear D. Germline V gives CDR1 KGHSH, CDR2 LQKENI. V lost 3 bases, J lost 2 bases, and 11 bases lay in between. The CDR3 is 14 amino acids. Here the CDR3 reads CASSPPSLPYEQYF. The CDR3 DNA is TGTGCCAGCTCACCTCCCAGCCTTCCCTACGAGCAGTACTTC.

The table lists this clonotype with a few counts. For the CDR3, the DNA is TGTGCCATCTCCCCGGGGGGTAACAATGAGCAGTTCTTC. It encodes CAISPGGNNEQFF. The rearrangement joins TRBV10-3 to TRBJ2-1; 7 nucleotides align to TRBD2. The V and J ends lost 8 bases and 5 bases, in that order; junction bases with no gene match: 6. The CDR3 totals 13 residues. Germline values: CDR1 ENHRY, CDR2 SYGVKD.